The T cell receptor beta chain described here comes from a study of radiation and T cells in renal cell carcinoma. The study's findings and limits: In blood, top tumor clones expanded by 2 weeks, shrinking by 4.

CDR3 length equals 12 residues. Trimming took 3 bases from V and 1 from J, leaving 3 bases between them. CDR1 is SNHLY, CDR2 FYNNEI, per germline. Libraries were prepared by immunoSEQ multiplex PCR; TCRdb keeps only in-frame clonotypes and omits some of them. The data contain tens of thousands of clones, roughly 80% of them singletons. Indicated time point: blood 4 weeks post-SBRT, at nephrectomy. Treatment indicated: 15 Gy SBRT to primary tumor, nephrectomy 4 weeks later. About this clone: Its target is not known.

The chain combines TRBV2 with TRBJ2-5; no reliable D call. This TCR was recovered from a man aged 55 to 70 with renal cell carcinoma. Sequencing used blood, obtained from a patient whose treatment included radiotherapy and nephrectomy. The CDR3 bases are TGTGCCAGCAGTGACCTCCAAGAGACCCAGTACTTC. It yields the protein CASSDLQETQYF.